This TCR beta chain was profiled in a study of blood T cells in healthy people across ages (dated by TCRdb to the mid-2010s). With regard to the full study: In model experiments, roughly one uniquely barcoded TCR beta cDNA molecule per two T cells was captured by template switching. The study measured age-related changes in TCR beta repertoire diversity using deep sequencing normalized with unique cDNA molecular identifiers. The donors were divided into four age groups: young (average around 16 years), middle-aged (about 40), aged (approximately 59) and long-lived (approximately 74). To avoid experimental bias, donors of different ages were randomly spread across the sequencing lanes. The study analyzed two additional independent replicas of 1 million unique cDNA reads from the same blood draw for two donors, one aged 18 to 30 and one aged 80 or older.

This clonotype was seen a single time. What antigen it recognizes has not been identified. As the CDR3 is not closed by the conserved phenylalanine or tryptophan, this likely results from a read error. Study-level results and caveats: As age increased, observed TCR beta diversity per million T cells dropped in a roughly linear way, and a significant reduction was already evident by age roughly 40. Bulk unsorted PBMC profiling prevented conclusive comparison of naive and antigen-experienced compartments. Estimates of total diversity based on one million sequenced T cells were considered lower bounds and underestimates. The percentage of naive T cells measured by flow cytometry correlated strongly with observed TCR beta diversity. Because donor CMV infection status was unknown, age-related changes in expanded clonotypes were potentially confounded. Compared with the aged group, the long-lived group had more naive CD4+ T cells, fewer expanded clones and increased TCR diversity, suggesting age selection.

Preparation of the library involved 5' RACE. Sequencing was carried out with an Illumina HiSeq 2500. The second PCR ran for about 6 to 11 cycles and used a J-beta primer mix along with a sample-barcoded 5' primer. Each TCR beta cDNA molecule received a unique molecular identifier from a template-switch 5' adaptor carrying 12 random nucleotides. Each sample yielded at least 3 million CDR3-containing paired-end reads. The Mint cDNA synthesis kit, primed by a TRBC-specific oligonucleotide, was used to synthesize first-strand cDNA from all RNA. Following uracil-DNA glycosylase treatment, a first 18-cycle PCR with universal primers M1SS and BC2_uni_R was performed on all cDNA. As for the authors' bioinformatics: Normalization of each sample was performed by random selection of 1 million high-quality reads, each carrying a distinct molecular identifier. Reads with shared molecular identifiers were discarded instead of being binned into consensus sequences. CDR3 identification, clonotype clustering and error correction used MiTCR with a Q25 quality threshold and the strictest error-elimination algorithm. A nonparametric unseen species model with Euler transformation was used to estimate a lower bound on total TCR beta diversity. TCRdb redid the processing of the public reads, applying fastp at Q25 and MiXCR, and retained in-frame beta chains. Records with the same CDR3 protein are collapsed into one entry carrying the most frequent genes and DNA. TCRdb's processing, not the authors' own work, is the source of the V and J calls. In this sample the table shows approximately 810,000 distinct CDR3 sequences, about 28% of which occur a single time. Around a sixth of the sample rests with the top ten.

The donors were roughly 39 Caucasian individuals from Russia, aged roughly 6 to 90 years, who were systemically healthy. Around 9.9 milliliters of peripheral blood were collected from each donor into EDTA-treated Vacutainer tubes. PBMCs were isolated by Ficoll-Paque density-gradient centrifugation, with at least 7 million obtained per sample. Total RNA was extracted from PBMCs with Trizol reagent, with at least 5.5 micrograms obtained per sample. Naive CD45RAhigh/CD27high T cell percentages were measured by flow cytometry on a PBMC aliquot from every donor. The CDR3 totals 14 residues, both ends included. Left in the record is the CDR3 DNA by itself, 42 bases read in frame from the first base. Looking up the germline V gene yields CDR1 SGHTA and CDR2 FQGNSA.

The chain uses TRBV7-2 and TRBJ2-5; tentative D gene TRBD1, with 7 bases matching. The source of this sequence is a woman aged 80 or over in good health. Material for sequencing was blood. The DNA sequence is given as TGTGCTAGCACCCAGCAGGGGGGCCAAGAGACCCAGTACGTC. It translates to CASTQQGGQETQYV.